The subject of this entry is one T cell receptor beta chain. Its antigen is currently unknown. This entry is derived from a study of OX40 agonist ivuxolimab in advanced cancers. The V gene lost 0 bases and the J gene lost 2 bases, with 11 bases spanning the gap. The CDR3 length is 14 residues. CDR1 is GTSNPN, CDR2 SVGIG, per germline (reference sequence). The protocol was immunoSEQ multiplex PCR, while the TCRdb copy is restricted to in-frame clones and leaves out a portion. This sample has around 79,000 clones; 75% to 95% occur once, and the top ten carry 2.3%. The study, taken as a whole, reports: Averaging showed that CD8+ T cells had more expanded clones than CD4+ did.

This chain connects TRBV30 to TRBJ2-7; no reliable D call. The source is an adult with an advanced solid tumor such as melanoma, head and neck, liver or kidney cancer. The sequencing here drew on CD4+ or CD8+ T cells sorted from blood, taken in a trial of the OX40 agonist ivuxolimab. CDR3 sequence reads: CAWSVSDGAYEQYF. The CDR3 coding sequence is TGTGCCTGGAGTGTATCGGACGGAGCCTACGAGCAGTACTTC.